This TCR beta chain was recorded in a study of T cell repertoires in cytomegalovirus infection. Study-level background: The study used recently identified HLA-C-restricted and well-studied HLA-B-restricted CMV epitopes. Through public TCR beta signatures, both CMV infection and matching HLA type were indicated.

Findings and caveats of the study: Based on cumulative public TCR beta family frequency, carriers of CMV plus the relevant HLA were identified. HLA-C-restricted TCR beta clonotypes specific for CMV led the ex vivo response.

About this clonotype itself: Its matching antigen is unknown.

TCRdb redid the calling of the reads with MiXCR, one entry per CDR3 protein. The data show about 69,000 distinct CDR3 sequences, roughly 28% seen once. The CDR3 totals 13 residues. Germline CDR1 reads MNHNY; CDR2 reads SVGAGI (reference sequence). Trimming stripped 6 bases from V and 5 bases from J, with 14 bases between. This TCR came from a human donor in good health (CMV status not recorded). Some clones in this sample may be carry-over from other donors' samples. The chain employs TRBV6-6 and TRBJ2-7; possible D gene TRBD1, 6 bases. The sequences come from CD8+ T cells from cultured PBMCs, collected from culture after CMV antigen stimulation. CDR3 sequence (DNA): TGTGCCAGCAGCCTCACAGGGTTCAACGAGCAGTACTTC. The encoded protein is CASSLTGFNEQYF.